Detailed here is one TCR beta chain. The sample comes from a study of shared clonotypes between healthy human individuals. Study-level background: Donors were a couple of women and three men aged 18 to 49.

Profiled with immunoSEQ multiplex PCR; TCRdb holds only in-frame clones, not every one. The repertoire holds around 560,000 clones, with around 96% as singletons. The germline V and J ends were trimmed by 0 bases and 3 bases, with 6 bases remaining between them. This CDR3 has 14 amino acids. CDR1 and CDR2 from the germline V gene are MNHEY and SVGAGI. Naivety among CD8 cells was defined by CD45RO negativity and positive CCR7 selection, thereby excluding terminally differentiated effector memory CD45RA+ cells. The chain is built from TRBV6-5 and TRBJ2-1; D is ambiguous. The clonotype originates from a woman aged 30 to 39 in good health. Sequences were obtained from naive CD8+ T cells sorted from blood. The CDR3 sequence: CASSYSANYNEQFF. The CDR3 DNA sequence: TGTGCCAGCAGTTACTCGGCTAACTACAATGAGCAGTTCTTC.